The clone carrying this TCR beta chain was observed a few times. Its cognate antigen is unknown. This entry is derived from a study of cytomegalovirus exposure and HLA in healthy donors. The study, taken as a whole, reports: The investigators catalogued 150 to 200 TCR beta chains as cytomegalovirus-associated. The Asian-associated ancestry cluster reportedly had fewer N-insertions than the 666-donor mean in a later analysis. A missense DCLRE1C variant was associated with V- and J-gene trimming of TCR beta chains in a later analysis, and an independent cohort replicated the association.

The CDR3 totals 14 residues. With V trimmed by 3 bases and J by 4 bases, 5 bases remained unmatched. Per the germline V gene, CDR1 is KGHSH and CDR2 is LQKENI. The study ran its PCR with 60 Vbeta and 13 Jbeta primers. Profiling relied on immunoSEQ multiplex PCR, and the TCRdb table lists in-frame clones only, not all of them. The table has 150,000 to 200,000 clones, 12% seen once. Sample: PBMCs. This chain connects TRBV18 to TRBJ1-2; 7 nucleotides align to TRBD1. The sequence came from a man aged 50-59 years in good health and CMV-seropositive. The CDR3 loop reads CASSPDSGGYGYTF. The CDR3 bases are TGTGCCAGCTCACCGGACTCAGGGGGCTATGGCTACACCTTC.